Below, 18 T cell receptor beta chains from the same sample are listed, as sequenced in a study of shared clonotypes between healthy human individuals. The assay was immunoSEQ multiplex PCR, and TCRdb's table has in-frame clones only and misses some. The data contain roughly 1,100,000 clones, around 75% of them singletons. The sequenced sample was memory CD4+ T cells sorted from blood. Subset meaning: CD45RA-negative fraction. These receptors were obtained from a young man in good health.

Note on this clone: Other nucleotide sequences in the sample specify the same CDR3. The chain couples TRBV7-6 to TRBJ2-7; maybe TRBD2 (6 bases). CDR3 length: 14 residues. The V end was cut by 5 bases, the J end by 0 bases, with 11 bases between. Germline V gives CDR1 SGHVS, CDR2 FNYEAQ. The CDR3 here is CASSPGAPSYEQYF. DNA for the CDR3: TGTGCCAGCAGCCCGGGAGCCCCCTCCTACGAGCAGTACTTC.

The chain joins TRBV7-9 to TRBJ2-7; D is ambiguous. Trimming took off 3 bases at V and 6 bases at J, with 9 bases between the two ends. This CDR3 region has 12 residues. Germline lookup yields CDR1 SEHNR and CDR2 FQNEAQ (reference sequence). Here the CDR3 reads CASSFQAAEQYF. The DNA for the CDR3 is TGTGCCAGCAGCTTCCAGGCCGCCGAGCAGTACTTC.

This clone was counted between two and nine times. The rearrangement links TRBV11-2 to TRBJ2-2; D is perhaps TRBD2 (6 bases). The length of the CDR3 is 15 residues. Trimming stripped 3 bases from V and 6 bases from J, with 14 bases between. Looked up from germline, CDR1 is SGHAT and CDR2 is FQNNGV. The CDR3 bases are TGTGCCAGCAGCTTCTTCCAGGAGGGGTCCGGGGAGCTGTTTTTT. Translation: CASSFFQEGSGELFF.

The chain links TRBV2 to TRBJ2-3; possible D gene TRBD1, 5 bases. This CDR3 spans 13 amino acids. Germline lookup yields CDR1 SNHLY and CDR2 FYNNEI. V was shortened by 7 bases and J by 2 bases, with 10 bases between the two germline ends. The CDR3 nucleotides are TGTGCCAGCATCAGGGAAAACACAGATACGCAGTATTTT. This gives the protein CASIRENTDTQYF.

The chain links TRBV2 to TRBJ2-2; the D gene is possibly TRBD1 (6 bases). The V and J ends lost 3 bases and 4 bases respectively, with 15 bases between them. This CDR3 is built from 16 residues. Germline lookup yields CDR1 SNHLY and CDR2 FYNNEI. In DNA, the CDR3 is TGTGCCAGCAGTGATTGGGGGCTTTTCGCCACCGGGGAGCTGTTTTTT. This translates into CASSDWGLFATGELFF.

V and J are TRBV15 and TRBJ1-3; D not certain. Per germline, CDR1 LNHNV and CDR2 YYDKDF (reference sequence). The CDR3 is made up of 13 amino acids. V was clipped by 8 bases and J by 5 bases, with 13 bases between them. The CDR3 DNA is TGTGCCACCCAGGTCGCACAGAGAAACACCATATATTTT. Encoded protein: CATQVAQRNTIYF.

This chain's CDR3 is CASSTTETGESPLHF. CDR3 bases: TGTGCCAGCTCTACCACCGAGACTGGGGAATCACCCCTCCACTTT. The chain recombines TRBV18 with TRBJ1-6; D unclear. V was pared by 6 bases and J by 10 bases, with 19 bases between. CDR1 is KGHSH and CDR2 is LQKENI in the germline V gene. The CDR3 runs to 15 residues.

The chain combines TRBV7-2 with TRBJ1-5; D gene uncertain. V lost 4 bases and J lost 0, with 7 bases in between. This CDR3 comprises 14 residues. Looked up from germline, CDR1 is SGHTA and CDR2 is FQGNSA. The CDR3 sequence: CASSYVLSNQPQHF. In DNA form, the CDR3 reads TGTGCCAGCAGCTACGTACTTAGCAATCAGCCCCAGCATTTT. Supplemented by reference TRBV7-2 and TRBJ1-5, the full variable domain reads GAGVSQSPSNKVTEKGKDVELRCDPISGHTALYWYRQSLGQGLEFLIYFQGNSAPDKSGLPSDRFSAERTGGSVSTLTIQRTQQEDSAVYLCASSYVLSNQPQHFGDGTRLSIL.

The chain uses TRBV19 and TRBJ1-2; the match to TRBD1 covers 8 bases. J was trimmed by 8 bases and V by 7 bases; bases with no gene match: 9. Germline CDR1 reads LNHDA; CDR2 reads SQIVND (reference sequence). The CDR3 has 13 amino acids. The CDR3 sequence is CASNTNDRGGYTF. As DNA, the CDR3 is TGTGCCAGTAACACGAACGACAGGGGCGGCTACACCTTC.

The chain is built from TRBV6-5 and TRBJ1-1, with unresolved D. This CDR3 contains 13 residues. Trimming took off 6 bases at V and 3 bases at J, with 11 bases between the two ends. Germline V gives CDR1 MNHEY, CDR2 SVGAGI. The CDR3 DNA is TGTGCCAGCAGCCTCGGTGGGGACACTGAAGCTTTCTTT. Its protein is CASSLGGDTEAFF.

The DNA of the CDR3 is TGTGCCAGCAGCTTCCCCAGGGTCCAAGAGACCCAGTACTTC. Its translation is CASSFPRVQETQYF. The rearrangement links TRBV7-6 to TRBJ2-5, with a tentative D call TRBD1 (5 bases). CDR1 SGHVS and CDR2 FNYEAQ come from the germline V gene. The CDR3 contains 14 residues. The V end lost 3 bases, the J end lost 1 base, and 9 bases lay between the germline ends.

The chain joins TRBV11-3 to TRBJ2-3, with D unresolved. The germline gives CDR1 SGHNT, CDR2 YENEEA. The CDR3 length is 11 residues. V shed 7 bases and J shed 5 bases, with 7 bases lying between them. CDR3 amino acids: CASNLEDTQYF. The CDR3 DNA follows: TGTGCCAGCAACCTAGAAGATACGCAGTATTTT. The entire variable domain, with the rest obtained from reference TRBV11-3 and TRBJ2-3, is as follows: EAGVVQSPRYKIIEKKQPVAFWCNPISGHNTLYWYLQNLGQGPELLIRYENEEAVDDSQLPKDRFSAERLKGVDSTLKIQPAELGDSAVYLCASNLEDTQYFGPGTRLTVL.

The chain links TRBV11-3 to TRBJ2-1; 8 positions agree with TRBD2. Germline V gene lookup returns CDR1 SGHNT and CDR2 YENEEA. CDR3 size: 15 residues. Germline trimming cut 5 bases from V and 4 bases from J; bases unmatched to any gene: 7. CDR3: CASSLTSGRYNEQFF. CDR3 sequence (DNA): TGTGCCAGCAGCCTTACAAGCGGGAGATACAATGAGCAGTTCTTC.

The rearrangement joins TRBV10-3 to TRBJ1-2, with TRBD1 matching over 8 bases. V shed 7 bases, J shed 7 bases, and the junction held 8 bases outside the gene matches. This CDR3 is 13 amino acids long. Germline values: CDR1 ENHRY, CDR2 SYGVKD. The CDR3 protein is CAITGQGLAGYTF. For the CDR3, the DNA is TGTGCCATCACCGGACAGGGTCTGGCTGGCTACACCTTC.

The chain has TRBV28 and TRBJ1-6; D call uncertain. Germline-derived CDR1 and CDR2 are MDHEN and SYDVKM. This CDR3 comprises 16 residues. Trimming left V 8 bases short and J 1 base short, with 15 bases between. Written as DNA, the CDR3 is TGTGCCAGCTTCTCCCCCGCTAGTTCCTATAATTCACCCCTCCACTTT. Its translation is CASFSPASSYNSPLHF.

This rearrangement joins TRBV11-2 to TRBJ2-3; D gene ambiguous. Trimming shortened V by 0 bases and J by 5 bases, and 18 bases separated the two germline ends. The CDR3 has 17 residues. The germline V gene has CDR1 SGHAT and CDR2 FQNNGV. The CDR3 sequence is CASSLDHRAPGEDTQYF. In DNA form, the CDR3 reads TGTGCCAGCAGCTTAGACCATCGGGCCCCTGGGGAAGATACGCAGTATTTT.

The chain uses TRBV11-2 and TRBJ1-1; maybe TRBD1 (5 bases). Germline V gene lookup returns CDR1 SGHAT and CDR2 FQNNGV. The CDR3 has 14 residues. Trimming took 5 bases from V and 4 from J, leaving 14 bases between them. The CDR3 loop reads CASSAQAGSTEAFF. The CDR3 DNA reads TGTGCCAGCAGCGCACAGGCCGGGAGCACTGAAGCTTTCTTT.

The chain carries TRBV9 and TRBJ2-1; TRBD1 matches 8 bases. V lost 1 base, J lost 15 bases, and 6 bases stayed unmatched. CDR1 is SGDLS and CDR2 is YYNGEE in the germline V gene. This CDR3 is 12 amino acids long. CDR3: CASSVTDRDPFF. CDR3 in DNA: TGTGCCAGCAGCGTAACGGACAGGGACCCGTTCTTC.